A single sample is the source of the 23 T cell receptor beta chains below, sequenced in a study of cytomegalovirus exposure and HLA in healthy donors. In the PCR, 60 Vbeta and 13 Jbeta primers were used. Repertoires were generated with immunoSEQ multiplex PCR, while TCRdb's copy carries only in-frame clones and drops some. The table has roughly 44,000 clones, 81% seen once. Sequenced sample: PBMCs. The origin of the receptors is a man aged 45-65 years in good health and CMV-seronegative.

The gene calls are TRBV28 and TRBJ2-2, with 12 bases identical to TRBD2. With 4 bases clipped from V and 3 bases from J, the junction kept 6 bases outside the gene matches. Germline V lookup: CDR1 MDHEN, CDR2 SYDVKM. The CDR3 loop spans 17 amino acids. The CDR3 spells CASSSPRLAGDTGELFF. The CDR3 DNA sequence: TGTGCCAGCAGTTCTCCTCGACTAGCGGGAGACACCGGGGAGCTGTTTTTT.

The rearrangement joins TRBV7-6 to TRBJ1-5; 7 bases match TRBD1. V was clipped by 5 bases and J by 4 bases; unmatched bases: 8. The CDR3 length is 15 residues. The V gene's germline CDR1 is SGHVS and CDR2 FNYEAQ. Here the CDR3 reads CASSPRDRLNQPQHF. In nucleotides, the CDR3 is TGTGCCAGCAGCCCCCGGGACAGATTAAATCAGCCCCAGCATTTT.

This chain joins TRBV15 and TRBJ2-1; 8 nucleotides agree with TRBD1. V trimming: 3 bases; J trimming: 2 bases; junction bases outside the gene matches: 3. Germline assignment: CDR1 LNHNV and CDR2 YYDKDF (reference sequence). The CDR3 extends over 15 amino acids. CDR3 sequence: CATSRGQAAYNEQFF. DNA of the CDR3: TGTGCCACCAGCAGGGGACAGGCGGCCTACAATGAGCAGTTCTTC.

The chain has TRBV6-1 and TRBJ1-5; D is uncertain. The germline V gene has CDR1 MNHNS and CDR2 SASEGT. The CDR3 consists of 15 residues. The V and J ends lost 11 bases and 0 bases respectively, with 17 bases between them. The CDR3 coding sequence is TGTGCCTCAGGCAGGTCCGTGTATAGCAATCAGCCCCAGCATTTT. Its protein is CASGRSVYSNQPQHF.

This clone was picked up a small number of times. The genes are TRBV20-1 and TRBJ2-7, with unresolved D. The CDR3 covers 11 residues. Germline V CDR1 and CDR2: DFQATT, SNEGSKA (reference sequence). Trimming removed 5 bases at V and 2 bases at J, with 7 bases between. CDR3 residues: CSAPGTYEQYF. In nucleotides, the CDR3 is TGCAGTGCTCCGGGTACCTACGAGCAGTACTTC.

This clone was found a few times. The chain links TRBV13 to TRBJ2-3; 12 nucleotides align to TRBD2. This CDR3 spans 20 amino acids. V was clipped by 5 bases and J by 1 base; unmatched bases: 16. Germline CDR1 PRHDT, CDR2 FYEKMQ (reference sequence). The chain's CDR3 is CASSPWGRTSGNRGTDTQYF. In DNA form, the CDR3 reads TGTGCCAGCAGCCCATGGGGTCGGACTAGCGGGAATCGGGGCACAGATACGCAGTATTTT.

V is TRBV20-1 and J is TRBJ1-2, with D possibly matching TRBD1 (6 bases). Trimming took off 6 bases at V and 5 bases at J, with 10 bases between the two ends. CDR1 is DFQATT, CDR2 SNEGSKA, per germline (reference sequence). This CDR3 region has 11 residues. DNA of the CDR3: TGCAGTGCGAGGACAGATTATGGCTACACCTTC. As protein: CSARTDYGYTF.

There are a few counts of this clone. V usage is TRBV25-1 and J usage is TRBJ1-1; no clear D. CDR3 length: 13 residues. Per the germline V gene, CDR1 is MGHDK and CDR2 is SYGVNS. Trimming took 7 bases from V and 1 from J, leaving 10 bases between them. CDR3 DNA sequence: TGTGCCAGCATTGGACTGGGGAACACTGAAGCTTTCTTT. This gives the protein CASIGLGNTEAFF.

This clone was seen only a few times. Sequence at one end of the junction differs from germline and may be a read error. V gene TRBV7-7 combines with J gene TRBJ2-1; D is undetermined. CDR1 is SSHAT and CDR2 is FNYEAQ in the germline V gene (reference sequence). The CDR3 extends over 13 amino acids. DNA of the CDR3: TGTGCTAGCAGCTTAGTGGTGTGGAGTGAGCAGTTCTTC. Its translation is CASSLVVWSEQFF.

The rearrangement links TRBV7-9 to TRBJ2-1; TRBD1 agrees at 8 bases. The germline CDR1 and CDR2 sequences are SEHNR and FQNEAQ (reference sequence). The CDR3 runs to 15 residues. Trimming removed 6 bases from V and 0 bases from J; junction bases left unmatched: 4. This CDR3 is CASRATGGSYNEQFF. As DNA, the CDR3 is TGTGCCAGCAGGGCTACAGGGGGCTCCTACAATGAGCAGTTCTTC.

The chain carries TRBV10-1 and TRBJ2-5, with TRBD2 matching over 10 bases. The DNA end is a closer match to TRBJ2-7, so the J assignment may be wrong. Germline loops: CDR1 WNHNN, CDR2 SYGVQD (reference sequence). The CDR3 has 16 residues. The CDR3 reads CASIVRLAGENYEQYF. CDR3 DNA: TGCGCCAGCATAGTGCGCCTAGCGGGGGAGAACTACGAGCAGTACTTC.

This clone was counted a single time. The rearrangement joins TRBV9 to TRBJ2-3, with D possibly being TRBD2 (5 bases). Trimming took off 5 bases at V and 2 bases at J, with 12 bases between the two ends. CDR3 size: 14 residues. CDR1 is SGDLS and CDR2 is YYNGEE in the germline V gene. Here the CDR3 reads CASSLGEDTDTQYF. Here the CDR3 DNA reads TGTGCCAGCAGTCTCGGGGAAGACACAGATACGCAGTATTTT.

V and J are TRBV9 and TRBJ2-7, with 7 bases aligning to TRBD2. Germline V CDR1 and CDR2: SGDLS, YYNGEE. With V trimmed by 3 bases and J by 4 bases, 13 bases remained unmatched. The CDR3 runs to 16 residues. The CDR3 sequence: CASSGGGDPSTYEQYF. The CDR3 region has the DNA TGTGCCAGCAGCGGGGGGGGAGATCCCTCTACATACGAGCAGTACTTC.

The chain recombines TRBV7-8 with TRBJ2-7; D might be TRBD1 (5 bases). This CDR3 is built from 17 residues. Germline lookup yields CDR1 SGHVS and CDR2 FQNEAQ. V was shortened by 1 base and J by 5 bases, with 21 bases between the two germline ends. CDR3 sequence reads: CASSLGQGNPLWNEQYF. The CDR3 DNA reads as TGTGCCAGCAGCTTAGGGCAGGGTAATCCTCTTTGGAACGAGCAGTACTTC. The variable domain in full, with the rest retrieved from reference TRBV7-8 and TRBJ2-7, is GAGVSQSPRYKVAKRGQDVALRCDPISGHVSLFWYQQALGQGPEFLTYFQNEAQLDKSGLPSDRFFAERPEGSVSTLKIQRTQQEDSAVYLCASSLGQGNPLWNEQYFGPGTRLTVT.

This chain's CDR3 is CASSFRRGGTTYEQYF. The CDR3 bases are TGTGCCAGCAGCTTTCGCAGGGGCGGAACTACCTACGAGCAGTACTTC. The J gene is TRBJ2-7, the V gene TRBV7-9, with D possibly matching TRBD1 (6 bases). V was trimmed by 3 bases and J by 2 bases, leaving 17 bases between them. CDR3 size: 16 residues. Per germline, CDR1 SEHNR and CDR2 FQNEAQ (reference sequence).

The chain recombines TRBV4-1 with TRBJ2-5; 7 bases are a match to TRBD1. The CDR3 has 14 residues. Germline CDR1 is MGHRA and CDR2 is YSYEKL. The J segment lost 2 bases and the V segment lost 3 bases, leaving 3 bases of the junction unmatched. CDR3 residues: CASSQETGQETQYF. The DNA of the CDR3 is TGCGCCAGCAGCCAGGAGACAGGGCAAGAGACCCAGTACTTC.

The CDR3 reads CASTPSGNLEDTQYF. In DNA, the CDR3 is TGCGCCAGCACCCCTAGCGGGAATCTAGAGGATACGCAGTATTTT. This chain links TRBV5-1 with TRBJ2-3; 9 bases align to TRBD2. Trimming cost V 6 bases and J 6 bases; bases outside gene matches: 11. The CDR3 contains 15 residues. Germline CDR1 and CDR2: SGHRS and YFSETQ.

The chain combines TRBV5-4 with TRBJ1-2; possibly TRBD1 for D (5 bases). Trimming removed 2 bases at V and 8 bases at J, with 16 bases between. Per germline, CDR1 SGHNT and CDR2 YYREEE (reference sequence). This CDR3 spans 14 amino acids. CDR3: CASSFGGRVNGYTF. The CDR3 nucleotides read TGTGCCAGCAGCTTCGGGGGTAGAGTAAACGGCTACACCTTC.

The J gene is TRBJ1-5, the V gene TRBV30, with D perhaps TRBD1 (6 bases). This CDR3 has 14 residues. CDR1 is GTSNPN and CDR2 is SVGIG in the germline V gene (reference sequence). Trimming pared 2 bases from V and 9 bases from J, leaving 17 bases between. The CDR3 sequence: CAWSFTGRDSPQHF. Here the CDR3 DNA reads TGTGCCTGGAGTTTTACAGGGAGGGACTCGCCCCAGCATTTT.

The chain carries TRBV28 and TRBJ1-1, with 7 bases that match TRBD1. CDR3 length equals 13 residues. The V gene end was trimmed by 3 bases and the J gene end by 5 bases; junction bases not matched to a gene: 3. Germline CDR1 is MDHEN and CDR2 is SYDVKM. This chain's CDR3 is CASSLAGGTEAFF. The CDR3 DNA follows: TGTGCCAGCAGTTTGGCAGGGGGGACTGAAGCTTTCTTT. Combining the CDR3 with reference TRBV28 and TRBJ1-1 gives the whole variable domain DVKVTQSSRYLVKRTGEKVFLECVQDMDHENMFWYRQDPGLGLRLIYFSYDVKMKEKGDIPEGYSVSREKKERFSLILESASTNQTSMYLCASSLAGGTEAFFGQGTRLTVV.

The chain carries TRBV5-1 and TRBJ2-2; perhaps TRBD2 as D (5 bases). Germline values: CDR1 SGHRS, CDR2 YFSETQ. Trimming cost V 4 bases and J 6 bases, with 16 bases left between them. This CDR3 contains 15 residues. The CDR3 spells CASSTSGILSGELFF. The DNA for the CDR3 is TGCGCCAGCAGCACCTCCGGGATCCTGTCCGGGGAGCTGTTTTTT.

This chain links TRBV6-6 with TRBJ2-1, with TRBD2 as a possible D gene (6 bases). Looked up from germline, CDR1 is MNHNY and CDR2 is SVGAGI (reference sequence). Trimming took 8 bases from V and 9 from J, leaving 20 bases between them. This CDR3 contains 14 residues. The CDR3 DNA sequence: TGTGCCAGCGGCGAGGGAGGTCGATTGGGTGAGCAGTTCTTC. Translating gives CASGEGGRLGEQFF.

The chain couples TRBV7-2 to TRBJ2-7; maybe TRBD2 (6 bases). V dropped 5 bases and J dropped 1 base, with 12 bases sitting between them. This CDR3 comprises 14 residues. Germline assignment: CDR1 SGHTA and CDR2 FQGNSA. This chain's CDR3 is CASSTGTASYEQYF. The CDR3 DNA follows: TGTGCCAGCAGCACCGGGACTGCTTCCTACGAGCAGTACTTC.